The 18 T cell receptor beta chains presented below share a single source sample, sequenced in a study of blood T cell repertoires in COVID-19. Generated by immunoSEQ multiplex PCR, the TCRdb table keeps only in-frame clones and is missing some. The sample has nearly 100,000 clones; around 84% are singletons. Sequencing was carried out using peripheral blood. The receptor set was obtained from a woman aged 55-69 years with acute or convalescent COVID-19.

This chain uses TRBV7-2 with TRBJ1-1, with D possibly matching TRBD1 (5 bases). CDR3 length equals 16 residues. Germline CDR1 SGHTA, CDR2 FQGNSA. Trimming shortened V by 1 base and J by 1 base, and 13 bases separated the two germline ends. The CDR3 loop is CASSLGQGNSNTEAFF. CDR3 nucleotides: TGTGCCAGCAGCTTAGGGCAGGGCAACTCGAACACTGAAGCTTTCTTT.

The rearrangement links TRBV10-3 to TRBJ1-2, with a weak D call TRBD1 (5 bases). Germline V gene lookup returns CDR1 ENHRY and CDR2 SYGVKD. This CDR3 contains 12 residues. Trimming cost V 5 bases and J 4 bases, with 8 bases left between them. CDR3 residues: CAISYGGYGYTF. CDR3 coding DNA: TGTGCCATCAGTTACGGGGGCTATGGCTACACCTTC.

Concerning this clone itself: The same CDR3 can be traced to other DNA sequences in this sample. V usage is TRBV19 and J usage is TRBJ2-3; unclear D gene. Germline CDR1 LNHDA, CDR2 SQIVND (reference sequence). V gave up 8 bases and J gave up 0 bases, with 6 bases separating them. CDR3 length equals 12 residues. The CDR3 spells CASSTSTDTQYF. CDR3 DNA: TGTGCCAGTTCGACTAGCACAGATACGCAGTATTTT.

This chain joins TRBV5-5 and TRBJ2-3, with 7 bases aligning to TRBD2. In germline, CDR1 is SGHKS, CDR2 YYEKEE (reference sequence). The V gene end was trimmed by 3 bases and the J gene end by 0 bases; junction bases not matched to a gene: 13. CDR3 length equals 18 residues. The CDR3 region has the DNA TGTGCCAGCAGCTGGTACAGCAGGGCGGGGGATAGCACAGATACGCAGTATTTT. It encodes CASSWYSRAGDSTDTQYF.

The chain couples TRBV13 to TRBJ1-3; D gene uncertain. In germline, CDR1 is PRHDT, CDR2 FYEKMQ (reference sequence). The CDR3 totals 14 residues. V gave up 4 bases and J gave up 0 bases, with 7 bases separating them. The CDR3 DNA sequence: TGTGCCAGCAGCTCGCAAGCCTCTGGAAACACCATATATTTT. Residues: CASSSQASGNTIYF.

The CDR3 region is CASSPGQGASDTIYF. The CDR3 DNA reads as TGTGCCAGCAGCCCGGGACAGGGGGCATCGGACACCATATATTTT. This chain links TRBV5-5 with TRBJ1-3; 12 bases fit TRBD1. CDR3 length: 15 amino acids. Trimming removed 4 bases from V and 8 bases from J; junction bases left unmatched: 7. Germline V CDR1 and CDR2: SGHKS, YYEKEE (reference sequence).

This clone was picked up many times. The rearrangement joins TRBV7-9 to TRBJ1-6; 7 bases agree with TRBD1. This CDR3 spans 14 amino acids. After removal of 3 bases from V and 8 bases from J, the junction contained 4 bases not matched to a gene. Per germline, CDR1 SEHNR and CDR2 FQNEAQ (reference sequence). The CDR3 sequence is CASSFGTADSPLHF. The DNA for the CDR3 is TGTGCCAGCAGCTTCGGGACAGCGGATTCACCCCTCCACTTT.

This rearrangement joins TRBV27 to TRBJ2-1; TRBD2 agrees at 9 bases. The ends lost 6 bases at V and 0 bases at J; junction bases unmatched: 6. This CDR3 contains 16 residues. The germline V gene has CDR1 MNHEY and CDR2 SMNVEV (reference sequence). The CDR3, as DNA: TGTGCCAGCAGCCCGATTAGCGGGGGCTCCTACAATGAGCAGTTCTTC. It encodes CASSPISGGSYNEQFF.

This chain connects TRBV5-1 to TRBJ2-7; 7 bases align to TRBD2. With V trimmed by 0 bases and J by 2 bases, 5 bases remained unmatched. Germline V CDR1 and CDR2: SGHRS, YFSETQ. The CDR3 is 15 residues long. The CDR3 nucleotides read TGCGCCAGCAGCTTGGCCGGGGGGATGGCCTACGAGCAGTACTTC. Translating it yields CASSLAGGMAYEQYF.

The chain links TRBV6-6 to TRBJ2-6; TRBD2 matches at 9 bases. V shed 5 bases, J shed 1 base, and the junction held 6 bases outside the gene matches. Germline CDR1 is MNHNY and CDR2 is SVGAGI (reference sequence). The CDR3 consists of 17 residues. This CDR3 reads CASSRAGGPSGANVLTF. As DNA, the CDR3 is TGTGCCAGCAGTCGAGCGGGGGGACCATCTGGGGCCAACGTCCTGACTTTC.

The rearrangement uses TRBV15 and TRBJ2-7; 8 bases match TRBD2. Germline lookup yields CDR1 LNHNV and CDR2 YYDKDF (reference sequence). This CDR3 comprises 15 residues. J gave up 2 bases and V 3 bases, and 6 bases lay outside the gene matches. This CDR3 reads CATSRSRGGPYEQYF. The CDR3 nucleotides read TGTGCCACCAGCAGGTCCCGGGGGGGACCCTACGAGCAGTACTTC.

This clone has a handful of counts. J is TRBJ2-1 and V is TRBV5-1, with TRBD2 identical over 10 bases. V shed 4 bases, J shed 8 bases, and the junction held 15 bases outside the gene matches. Germline assignment: CDR1 SGHRS and CDR2 YFSETQ. The CDR3 totals 17 residues. The CDR3 loop is CASSPGVLAGVIYEQFF. The DNA of the CDR3 is TGCGCCAGCAGCCCGGGGGTTCTAGCGGGGGTTATCTATGAGCAGTTCTTC.

This chain joins TRBV2 and TRBJ1-2; 7 bases fit TRBD1. Losses at the gene ends were 7 bases for V and 4 bases for J; bases not matched to a gene: 9. The germline V gene encodes CDR1 SNHLY and CDR2 FYNNEI. The CDR3 consists of 14 residues. CDR3 sequence reads: CASTEEQGLYGYTF. CDR3 coding DNA: TGTGCCAGCACCGAGGAACAGGGGCTCTATGGCTACACCTTC. The entire variable domain, with the rest obtained from reference TRBV2 and TRBJ1-2, is as follows: EPEVTQTPSHQVTQMGQEVILRCVPISNHLYFYWYRQILGQKVEFLVSFYNNEISEKSEIFDDQFSVERPDGSNFTLKIRSTKLEDSAMYFCASTEEQGLYGYTFGSGTRLTVV.

V usage is TRBV10-3 and J usage is TRBJ1-6; no definite D call. Germline CDR1 is ENHRY and CDR2 is SYGVKD. This CDR3 spans 15 amino acids. With 0 bases removed from V and 5 bases from J, the gap between germline ends came to 8 bases. The DNA of the CDR3 is TGTGCCATCAGTGAGTCCACAGTAAATAATTCACCCCTCCACTTT. It is translated as CAISESTVNNSPLHF.

The chain carries TRBV4-3 and TRBJ2-7; 11 bases fit TRBD2. CDR3 length equals 16 residues. V trimming: 0 bases; J trimming: 1 base; junction bases outside the gene matches: 2. Germline V gene data show CDR1 as LGHNA and CDR2 as YSLEER. The CDR3 nucleotides are TGCGCCAGCAGCCAAGACCGACTAGCGGGATCCTACGAGCAGTACTTC. Translating gives CASSQDRLAGSYEQYF.

This clone has only a few counts. CDR3: CASSIREGDEQYF. DNA of the CDR3: TGTGCCAGTAGTATTCGGGAGGGGGACGAGCAGTACTTC. The chain recombines TRBV19 with TRBJ2-7, with 8 bases matching TRBD2. CDR1 is LNHDA, CDR2 SQIVND, per germline (reference sequence). The J segment lost 5 bases and the V segment lost 3 bases, leaving 3 bases of the junction unmatched. The CDR3 is 13 residues long.

This chain uses TRBV6-6 with TRBJ1-1, with TRBD1 identical over 7 bases. Per germline, CDR1 MNHNY and CDR2 SVGAGI (reference sequence). With V trimmed by 2 bases and J by 1 base, 7 bases remained unmatched. This CDR3 region has 16 residues. The DNA of the CDR3 is TGTGCCAGCAGTTACCCCTCGGGACAGTCGAACACTGAAGCTTTCTTT. Protein product: CASSYPSGQSNTEAFF.

V usage is TRBV11-3 and J usage is TRBJ1-4, with a tentative D call TRBD1 (5 bases). The CDR3 spans 13 residues. V lost 2 bases to trimming and J lost 8 bases, with 9 bases between them. The germline CDR1 and CDR2 sequences are SGHNT and YENEEA. This CDR3 reads CASSLQGREKLFF. Here the CDR3 DNA reads TGTGCCAGCAGCTTACAGGGTCGGGAAAAACTGTTTTTT.